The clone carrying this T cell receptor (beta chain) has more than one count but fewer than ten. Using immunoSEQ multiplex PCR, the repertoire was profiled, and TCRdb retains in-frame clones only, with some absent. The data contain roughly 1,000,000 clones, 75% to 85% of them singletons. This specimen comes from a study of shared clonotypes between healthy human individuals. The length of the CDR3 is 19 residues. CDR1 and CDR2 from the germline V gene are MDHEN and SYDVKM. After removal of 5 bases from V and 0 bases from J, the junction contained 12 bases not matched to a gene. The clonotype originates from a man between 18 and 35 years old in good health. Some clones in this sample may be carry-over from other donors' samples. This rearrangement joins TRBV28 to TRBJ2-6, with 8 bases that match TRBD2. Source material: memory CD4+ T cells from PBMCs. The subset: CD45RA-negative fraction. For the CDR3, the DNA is TGTGCCAGCAGTCCGGGACTAGGGCGCGAACCCTCTGGGGCCAACGTCCTGACTTTC. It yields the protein CASSPGLGREPSGANVLTF.